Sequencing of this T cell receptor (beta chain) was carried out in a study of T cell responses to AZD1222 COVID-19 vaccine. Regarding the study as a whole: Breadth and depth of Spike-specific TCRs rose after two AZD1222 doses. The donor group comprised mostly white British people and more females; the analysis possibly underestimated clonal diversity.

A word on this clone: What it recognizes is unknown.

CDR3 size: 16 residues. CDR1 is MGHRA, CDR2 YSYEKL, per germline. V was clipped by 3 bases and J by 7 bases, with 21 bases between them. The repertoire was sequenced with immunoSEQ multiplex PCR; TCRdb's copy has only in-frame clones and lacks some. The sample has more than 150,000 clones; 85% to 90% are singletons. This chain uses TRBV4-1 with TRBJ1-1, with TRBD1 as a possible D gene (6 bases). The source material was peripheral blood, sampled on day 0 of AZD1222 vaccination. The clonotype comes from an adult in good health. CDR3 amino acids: CASSHFALTGRGEAFF. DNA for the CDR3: TGCGCCAGCAGCCATTTCGCTCTAACAGGGCGGGGTGAAGCTTTCTTT.